The 8 T cell receptor beta chains given below trace back to one sample, sequenced in a study of T cell repertoires in cytomegalovirus infection. TCRdb reanalysed the reads using MiXCR and keeps one entry per CDR3 protein. This repertoire shows a few hundred thousand distinct CDR3 sequences, about 13% found once; its top ten account for around 9%. The sequenced sample was PBMCs. Receptor source: a human donor in good health (CMV status not recorded). Some clones in this sample may be carry-over from other donors' samples.

This clonotype was observed at least ten times. This rearrangement joins TRBV7-2 to TRBJ1-2; D remains unclear. The CDR3 is made up of 13 amino acids. Deletions cut 1 base from V and 5 bases from J, with 8 bases between. CDR1 and CDR2 from the germline V gene are SGHTA and FQGNSA. The CDR3 bases are TGTGCCAGCAGCTTAGGGCAGCCTTATGGCTACACCTTC. Protein: CASSLGQPYGYTF.

This chain's CDR3 is CSASEPSDYEQYF. Written as DNA, the CDR3 is TGCAGTGCTAGCGAGCCTAGCGACTACGAGCAGTACTTC. The rearrangement uses TRBV20-1 and TRBJ2-7, with D possibly TRBD2 on 6 matching bases. Germline V CDR1 and CDR2: DFQATT, SNEGSKA (reference sequence). This CDR3 region has 13 residues. The V end was cut by 3 bases, the J end by 3 bases, with 12 bases between.

In this sample, this clonotype turned up a few times. This chain joins TRBV4-1 and TRBJ2-7; D possibly corresponds to TRBD2 (6 bases). Trimming cost V 2 bases and J 2 bases, with 19 bases left between them. There are 17 residues in the CDR3. The germline gives CDR1 MGHRA, CDR2 YSYEKL. CDR3 sequence: CASSQRDSTEAPYEQYF. The DNA of the CDR3 is TGCGCCAGCAGCCAAAGGGACTCTACCGAAGCCCCCTACGAGCAGTACTTC.

This clonotype was seen more than once but under ten times. The chain has TRBV5-1 and TRBJ1-1; 9 bases fit TRBD1. CDR3 length: 15 residues. CDR1 and CDR2 (germline): SGHRS, YFSETQ. Unmatched junction bases numbered 10, after V lost 4 bases and J lost 6 bases. The CDR3 sequence: CASSRSGTGTSEAFF. Here the CDR3 DNA reads TGCGCCAGCAGCCGTTCCGGGACAGGGACGTCTGAAGCTTTCTTT. Looking up the rest from reference TRBV5-1 and TRBJ1-1 gives the full variable domain: KAGVTQTPRYLIKTRGQQVTLSCSPISGHRSVSWYQQTPGQGLQFLFEYFSETQRNKGNFPGRFSGRQFSNSRSEMNVSTLELGDSALYLCASSRSGTGTSEAFFGQGTRLTVV.

The chain joins TRBV15 to TRBJ1-4; TRBD1 matches at 7 bases. This CDR3 comprises 17 residues. After removal of 4 bases from V and 3 bases from J, the junction contained 11 bases not matched to a gene. Per the germline V gene, CDR1 is LNHNV and CDR2 is YYDKDF (reference sequence). CDR3 sequence reads: CATSIRDRSTANEKLFF. Written as DNA, the CDR3 is TGTGCCACCAGCATCCGGGACAGATCCACAGCTAATGAAAAACTGTTTTTT.

V usage is TRBV20-1 and J usage is TRBJ1-6; D may be TRBD1 (5 bases). Germline V gives CDR1 DFQATT, CDR2 SNEGSKA (reference sequence). The CDR3 runs to 15 residues. The V gene lost 6 bases and the J gene lost 9 bases, with 21 bases spanning the gap. CDR3 bases: TGCAGTGCCCGGAGGGTGGCAGGGTTCTTTTCACCCCTCCACTTT. It specifies CSARRVAGFFSPLHF.

The chain couples TRBV2 to TRBJ1-6; unclear D gene. CDR1 and CDR2 (germline): SNHLY, FYNNEI. With 6 bases removed from V and 1 base from J, the gap between germline ends came to 10 bases. CDR3 length equals 15 residues. CDR3 sequence: CASRMGASYNSPLHF. CDR3 coding DNA: TGTGCCAGCAGAATGGGTGCTTCCTATAATTCACCCCTCCACTTT.

This clonotype is a singleton in its sample. This sequence joins TRBV5-8 and TRBJ2-2; D gene unclear. Trimming took 2 bases from V and 3 from J, leaving 11 bases between them. The CDR3 runs to 15 residues. Germline loops: CDR1 SGHTS, CDR2 YDEGEE. The CDR3 DNA follows: TGTGCCAGCAGCTTACGCAAGGGTTACACCGGGGAGCTGTTTTTT. Residues: CASSLRKGYTGELFF.